Sequencing of this T cell receptor beta chain was carried out in a study of blood T cells in healthy people across ages. Turning to the study itself: About one barcoded beta molecule was captured per two T cells (by template switching). The study, taken as a whole, reports: Because donor CMV status was unknown, expanded clonotype changes were possibly confounded. PBMCs that were unsorted prevented a conclusive naive versus antigen-experienced comparison.

Using a J-beta primer mix together with a sample-barcoded 5' primer, a second PCR was run for roughly 6 to 12 cycles. TCRdb reprocessed the 5' RACE reads via MiXCR and lists one record per CDR3 protein. The profile shows 590,000 or so distinct CDR3 sequences, roughly 31% of them singletons. The CDR3 extends over 12 amino acids. The germline CDR1 and CDR2 sequences are SGHRS and YFSETQ. V shed 7 bases and J shed 5 bases, with 12 bases lying between them. This clonotype was observed at least ten times. Its cognate antigen is unknown. This sequence was found in a woman of 80 years or more in good health. The chain has TRBV5-1 and TRBJ2-5; possible D gene TRBD2, 6 bases. The sample consisted of blood. This CDR3 reads CASGSRGETQYF. CDR3 sequence (DNA): TGCGCCAGCGGATCCCGGGGGGAGACCCAGTACTTC.